This T cell receptor beta chain derives from a study of CD4+ T cells in melanoma (dated by TCRdb to between 2021 and 2024). Regarding the complete study: Neoantigen-specific CD4+ T cells in human melanoma were investigated in the study. General conclusions and limits of the study: Neoantigen-specific CD4+ T cells in melanoma were reported to show diverse differentiation states. The report described a correlation between neoantigen-specific CD4+ T cells and the function of CD8+ T cells, macrophages and B cells.

Donors were patients with melanoma. About this clone itself: Its specific antigen is unknown. It has no much larger one-base neighbor in the sample; base qualities were not kept.

The library was generated by the immunoSEQ multiplex PCR assay. TCRdb limited this immuneACCESS table to in-frame rearrangements with V and J called. A share of clones is missing; checked studies link under half to unresolved V genes, and the rest is unexplained. The sample table lists nearly 50,000 clones, roughly nine tenths of them with a count of one. The ten largest clonotypes hold about 12% of the sample. V is cut by 3 bases and J by 2 bases, and the space between the germline ends is 17 bases. For CDR1 and CDR2, the germline V gene lists MNHNS and SASEGT. From the cysteine through the phenylalanine, the CDR3 covers 16 amino acids. Only the CDR3 DNA stays, 48 bases, in frame from base 1.

The V and J segments used are TRBV6-1 and TRBJ2-7; the D gene is perhaps TRBD1 or TRBD2, each of them matching over 5 bases. The sequence was collected from a human donor with melanoma. The sample taken for sequencing was peripheral blood. In nucleotides, the sequence is TGTGCCAGCAGTGACCTAAAGGCAGGGACGGCCTACGAGCAGTACTTC. The translation is CASSDLKAGTAYEQYF.